This T cell receptor (beta chain) is from a study of cytomegalovirus exposure and HLA in healthy donors. As for the study in general: HLA-typed donors were the source of approximately 85 million unique TCRs held in an early data release. Assignment to the Caucasian-associated ancestry cluster applied to around 76% of the approximately 420 genotyped donors. Study observations and caveats: Researchers left out some V segments, among them TRBV6-2 and TRBV6-3, as indistinguishable. Associated with cytomegalovirus, according to the listing, were around 170 TCR beta chains.

With respect to this clone: Its antigen is not identified.

The PCR employed 60 Vbeta primers together with 13 Jbeta primers. The data were produced by immunoSEQ multiplex PCR, yet TCRdb's version contains in-frame clones alone and is incomplete. This sample's table has 90,000 to 100,000 clones. CDR3 length: 15 amino acids. Germline V lookup: CDR1 MNHEY, CDR2 SMNVEV (reference sequence). Trimming shortened V by 11 bases and J by 7 bases, and 24 bases separated the two germline ends. The sequence derives from a woman in her twenties or thirties in good health and CMV-seronegative. Sequenced input: PBMCs. The genes are TRBV27 and TRBJ2-1; D may be TRBD2 (5 bases). The CDR3 spells CAGSVCRELTNEQFF. In nucleotides, the CDR3 is TGTGCCGGGTCGGTTTGTAGGGAGTTGACGAATGAGCAGTTCTTC.